The 18 T cell receptor beta chains listed next were all sequenced from one sample in a study of blood T cell repertoires in COVID-19. Using immunoSEQ multiplex PCR, the repertoire was profiled, and TCRdb retains in-frame clones only, with some absent. The repertoire holds 65,000 to 95,000 clones, with around 88% as singletons. What was sequenced was peripheral blood. These receptor sequences come from a man aged 25 to 40 with acute or convalescent COVID-19.

V and J are TRBV18 and TRBJ2-7; 7 bases are a match to TRBD1. Germline CDR1 is KGHSH and CDR2 is LQKENI. CDR3 length: 14 amino acids. The V and J ends lost 5 bases and 4 bases, in that order; junction bases with no gene match: 8. The CDR3 DNA reads as TGTGCCAGCTCAGTGCCGGGACAGCTATACGAGCAGTACTTC. As protein: CASSVPGQLYEQYF. The whole variable domain, filled in from reference TRBV18 and TRBJ2-7, reads NAGVMQNPRHLVRRRGQEARLRCSPMKGHSHVYWYRQLPEEGLKFMVYLQKENIIDESGMPKERFSAEFPKEGPSILRIQQVVRGDSAAYFCASSVPGQLYEQYFGPGTRLTVT.

The CDR3 protein is CASSLVGQGYEQYF. CDR3 nucleotide sequence: TGCGCCAGCAGCTTGGTAGGACAGGGATACGAGCAGTACTTC. The chain recombines TRBV5-1 with TRBJ2-7; TRBD1 matches at 8 bases. The J segment lost 4 bases and the V segment lost 0 bases, leaving 3 bases of the junction unmatched. The CDR3 contains 14 residues. Germline V gives CDR1 SGHRS, CDR2 YFSETQ.

The CDR3 coding sequence is TGTGCCAGCAGCCCACGTACAGGGGGTCAGCCCAATGAGCAGTTCTTC. Translation gives CASSPRTGGQPNEQFF. The rearrangement links TRBV11-3 to TRBJ2-1, with 8 bases lining up with TRBD1. Germline loops: CDR1 SGHNT, CDR2 YENEEA. The CDR3 is 16 residues long. J lost 6 bases, V lost 5 bases, and 12 bases had no gene match.

This clone appeared a few times. The chain employs TRBV7-9 and TRBJ1-4; a possible D gene is TRBD1 (6 bases). The germline V gene has CDR1 SEHNR and CDR2 FQNEAQ (reference sequence). Trimming took off 6 bases at V and 5 bases at J, with 13 bases between the two ends. CDR3 length: 14 amino acids. CDR3 sequence: CASREGQGNEKLFF. CDR3 nucleotide sequence: TGTGCCAGCAGAGAGGGGCAGGGGAATGAAAAACTGTTTTTT.

This clone showed up just once. J is TRBJ1-5 and V is TRBV6-6; 8 nucleotides agree with TRBD1. With 6 bases clipped from V and 6 bases from J, the junction kept 13 bases outside the gene matches. This CDR3 has 16 residues. Per germline, CDR1 MNHNY and CDR2 SVGAGI (reference sequence). The CDR3 region has the DNA TGTGCCAGCAGGGGTTCAGGGGGCGAAAAAGTTCAGCCCCAGCATTTT. Its translation is CASRGSGGEKVQPQHF.

V gene TRBV6-2 or TRBV6-3 combines with J gene TRBJ2-1; D is unresolved. Germline values: CDR1 MNHEY, CDR2 SVGEGT. Trimming shortened V by 5 bases and J by 0 bases, and 5 bases separated the two germline ends. The CDR3 consists of 13 residues. Written as DNA, the CDR3 is TGTGCCAGCAGTAGTAGCTCCTACAATGAGCAGTTCTTC. It yields the protein CASSSSSYNEQFF.

This chain's CDR3 is CASTSGTANTEAFF. DNA of the CDR3: TGTGCCAGCACCTCCGGGACAGCGAACACTGAAGCTTTCTTT. V is TRBV21-1 and J is TRBJ1-1; TRBD1 was called by the table and not checked on the DNA. TRBV21-1 is classified as a pseudogene. The CDR3 sequence is 14 residues long.

This clone was seen just once. J is TRBJ2-1 and V is TRBV9; 7 bases fit TRBD1. J gave up 8 bases and V 10 bases, and 12 bases lay outside the gene matches. The CDR3 covers 13 residues. Germline-derived CDR1 and CDR2 are SGDLS and YYNGEE. CDR3 loop: CASQGTAIHEQFF. As DNA, the CDR3 is TGTGCCTCCCAGGGGACAGCTATTCATGAGCAGTTCTTC.

The CDR3 DNA is TGTGCCAGCAGAAATCTCCGGGACAGCTACGAGCAGTACTTC. Its translation is CASRNLRDSYEQYF. This chain uses TRBV11-2 with TRBJ2-7; 7 nucleotides line up with TRBD1. The germline V gene encodes CDR1 SGHAT and CDR2 FQNNGV. V was clipped by 6 bases and J by 3 bases; unmatched bases: 8. This CDR3 has 14 amino acids.

The chain recombines TRBV4-2 with TRBJ2-1; weak D call: TRBD2 (6 bases). The V gene lost 0 bases and the J gene lost 6 bases, with 15 bases spanning the gap. CDR3 length equals 16 residues. The V gene's germline CDR1 is LGHNA and CDR2 YNFKEQ. The CDR3 DNA reads as TGTGCCAGCAGCCAAGAAGCGGGTTCCACCTCCAATGAGCAGTTCTTC. The encoded protein is CASSQEAGSTSNEQFF.

This rearrangement joins TRBV7-2 to TRBJ2-7, with TRBD2 matching over 8 bases. CDR3 size: 14 residues. Germline V lookup: CDR1 SGHTA, CDR2 FQGNSA. The junction had 10 bases not matched to a gene; V was cut back by 8 bases and J by 4 bases. This chain's CDR3 is CASARTGGDYEQYF. CDR3 in DNA: TGTGCCAGCGCGCGGACGGGAGGGGATTACGAGCAGTACTTC. Complete variable domain (other parts from reference TRBV7-2 and TRBJ2-7): GAGVSQSPSNKVTEKGKDVELRCDPISGHTALYWYRQSLGQGLEFLIYFQGNSAPDKSGLPSDRFSAERTGGSVSTLTIQRTQQEDSAVYLCASARTGGDYEQYFGPGTRLTVT.

This clone was picked up a small number of times. The CDR3 loop is CASSRATGNQPQHF. Written as DNA, the CDR3 is TGTGCCAGCTCCAGGGCGACGGGCAATCAGCCCCAGCATTTT. The chain has TRBV28 and TRBJ1-5; perhaps TRBD1 as D (5 bases). The germline V gene has CDR1 MDHEN and CDR2 SYDVKM. Trimming took off 8 bases at V and 2 bases at J, with 13 bases between the two ends. CDR3 size: 14 residues. The full variable domain, completed using reference TRBV28 and TRBJ1-5, is DVKVTQSSRYLVKRTGEKVFLECVQDMDHENMFWYRQDPGLGLRLIYFSYDVKMKEKGDIPEGYSVSREKKERFSLILESASTNQTSMYLCASSRATGNQPQHFGDGTRLSIL.

This chain uses TRBV28 with TRBJ1-2; 10 nucleotides align to TRBD1. CDR1 is MDHEN, CDR2 SYDVKM, per germline. The CDR3 loop spans 15 amino acids. V dropped 5 bases and J dropped 5; count of bases not matched to a gene: 8. The CDR3 nucleotides are TGTGCCAGCAGTGACCTGGGACAGGGGAGTTATGGCTACACCTTC. Protein sequence: CASSDLGQGSYGYTF.

The count of this clone is one. The chain employs TRBV4-1 and TRBJ2-3; D may be TRBD1 (6 bases). V gave up 4 bases and J gave up 0 bases, with 14 bases separating them. The CDR3 runs 16 residues. Germline CDR1 is MGHRA and CDR2 is YSYEKL. The CDR3 loop is CASSPRTVSSTDTQYF. The CDR3 nucleotides are TGCGCCAGCAGCCCGCGGACAGTCTCTAGCACAGATACGCAGTATTTT.

The genes are TRBV11-2 and TRBJ2-7; 7 nucleotides match TRBD1. Germline-derived CDR1 and CDR2 are SGHAT and FQNNGV. V shed 4 bases, J shed 4 bases, and the junction held 7 bases outside the gene matches. The CDR3 is 14 residues long. CDR3 loop: CASSWGQREYEQYF. The DNA for the CDR3 is TGTGCCAGCAGCTGGGGACAGCGAGAATACGAGCAGTACTTC.

The rearrangement joins TRBV28 to TRBJ2-4; TRBD2 might be the D (7 bases). Germline V gene sequence: CDR1 MDHEN, CDR2 SYDVKM. The CDR3 sequence is 16 residues long. V was cut by 7 bases and J by 6 bases, with 22 bases left in between. CDR3 DNA: TGTGCCAGCACCGATAATGGGGGGGGCTTTAGAAACATTCAGTACTTC. It codes for CASTDNGGGFRNIQYF.

The genes are TRBV13 and TRBJ1-3; D remains ambiguous. The CDR3 consists of 13 residues. Germline CDR1 PRHDT, CDR2 FYEKMQ (reference sequence). The V and J ends lost 1 base and 6 bases respectively, with 7 bases between them. The CDR3 DNA follows: TGTGCCAGCAGCTTAGACCGAGAAAACACCATATATTTT. This translates into CASSLDRENTIYF.

The gene calls are TRBV7-2 and TRBJ2-1; TRBD2 is a possible D gene (5 bases). Germline values: CDR1 SGHTA, CDR2 FQGNSA. Trimming removed 5 bases at V and 7 bases at J, with 18 bases between. The CDR3 covers 15 residues. The CDR3: CASSEVSGLKNEQFF. Here the CDR3 DNA reads TGTGCCAGCAGCGAGGTGTCGGGGTTAAAAAATGAGCAGTTCTTC. The full variable domain, with the rest looked up from reference TRBV7-2 and TRBJ2-1, is GAGVSQSPSNKVTEKGKDVELRCDPISGHTALYWYRQSLGQGLEFLIYFQGNSAPDKSGLPSDRFSAERTGGSVSTLTIQRTQQEDSAVYLCASSEVSGLKNEQFFGPGTRLTVL.